Shown below are 6 T cell receptor beta chains from a single sample sequenced in a study of T cell clones after liver transplantation. Here immunoSEQ multiplex PCR was the method, and the copy in TCRdb shows in-frame clones only, minus some. The data contain around 100,000 clones, about 86% of them singletons. This specimen was CD4+ T cells from blood, taken 45 to 50 months after liver transplant. Every receptor here comes from a human patient who received a liver transplant. Some T cells here may be from the graft donor.

The V and J genes are TRBV7-7 and TRBJ2-1; no firm D call. Germline CDR1 reads SSHAT; CDR2 reads FNYEAQ (reference sequence). This CDR3 is 14 amino acids long. The V end was cut by 5 bases, the J end by 2 bases, with 10 bases between. The CDR3 DNA reads as TGTGCCAGCAGCCGCGACGGGCCCTACAATGAGCAGTTCTTC. Its translation is CASSRDGPYNEQFF.

The V gene is TRBV4-1, the J gene TRBJ1-5; a possible D gene is TRBD1 (6 bases). Trimming took 0 bases from V and 9 from J, leaving 24 bases between them. CDR1 MGHRA and CDR2 YSYEKL come from the germline V gene. The CDR3 covers 18 residues. In nucleotides, the CDR3 is TGCGCCAGCAGCCAAGATCTGTCCGGGACATATATCATTCGGCCCCAGCATTTT. Translation gives CASSQDLSGTYIIRPQHF.

This clone was seen a single time. The rearrangement uses TRBV9 and TRBJ2-7, with D uncertain. CDR3 length equals 16 residues. The V end lost 0 bases, the J end lost 3 bases, and 16 bases lay between the germline ends. The germline gives CDR1 SGDLS, CDR2 YYNGEE. CDR3 DNA: TGTGCCAGCAGCGTAGATGCCGGATCGGCCTTCTACGAGCAGTACTTC. It translates to CASSVDAGSAFYEQYF.

J is TRBJ1-1 and V is TRBV4-1; D is unclear. CDR3 size: 16 residues. The germline V and J ends were trimmed by 0 bases and 1 base, with 12 bases remaining between them. Germline V CDR1 and CDR2: MGHRA, YSYEKL. The CDR3 loop reads CASSQDAAAQNTEAFF. The CDR3 DNA follows: TGCGCCAGCAGCCAAGATGCAGCGGCCCAGAACACTGAAGCTTTCTTT.

The chain carries TRBV5-1 and TRBJ2-1; 11 bases fit TRBD1. The length of the CDR3 is 17 residues. From germline, CDR1 is SGHRS and CDR2 YFSETQ. V shed 5 bases, J shed 4 bases, and the junction held 11 bases outside the gene matches. The chain's CDR3 is CASSPGTGGLRYNEQFF. The CDR3, as DNA: TGCGCCAGCAGTCCTGGGACAGGGGGACTTAGGTACAATGAGCAGTTCTTC.

V gene TRBV29-1 combines with J gene TRBJ2-7; TRBD1 is a possible D gene (6 bases). The CDR3 loop spans 13 amino acids. Germline V gene sequence: CDR1 SQVTM, CDR2 ANQGSEA. V lost 7 bases and J lost 0, with 13 bases in between. This CDR3 is CSGGGQSSYEQYF. The CDR3 DNA reads TGCAGCGGGGGCGGACAGAGCTCCTACGAGCAGTACTTC.